This T cell receptor (beta chain) was found in a study of T-cell reconstitution after alpha-beta-depleted transplantation in children. The trim removed 2 bases at V and 0 bases at J, leaving 4 bases unmatched. Germline loops: CDR1 MDHEN, CDR2 SYDVKM. The CDR3 covers 19 residues. As it was prepared, the TCRbeta library received unique molecular identifiers. From the PCR reads, TCRdb called clonotypes with MiXCR, one entry per CDR3 protein. The table has roughly 670,000 distinct CDR3 sequences, around 14% seen once. This clonotype appeared a few times. Its antigen is unknown. Whole-study findings and limits: It was reported that alpha-beta T cells came from several hundred expanded graft clones (about two months after transplant). The study traced high day-60 TCRbeta diversity in some patients to surviving recipient T cells and thymic progenitors. T-cell numbers and diversity one year post-transplant derived largely from freshly generated T cells.

The source of this sequence is a girl between 2 and 10 years old with congenital amegakaryocytic thrombocytopenia, due to receive a stem cell transplant. The chain combines TRBV28 with TRBJ2-4, with 16 nucleotides matching TRBD2. The specimen comprised PBMCs, sampled before TCRalphabeta/CD19-depleted stem cell transplant. The CDR3: CASSLVGLAGGRAKNIQYF. The CDR3 region has the DNA TGTGCCAGCAGTTTAGTGGGACTAGCGGGAGGGAGAGCCAAAAACATTCAGTACTTC.